These 2 T cell receptor beta chains were all obtained from the same sample, sequenced in a study of T-cell reconstitution after alpha-beta-depleted transplantation in children (TCRdb year 2016). The library was produced with PCR. Sequencer: Illumina HiSeq 2500. To normalize quantification of the TCRbeta repertoire, the TCR libraries were built with molecular barcoding that relied on unique molecular identifiers. TCRdb ran its own pipeline on the public reads, namely fastp trimming at Q25 and MiXCR clone calling, and kept in-frame beta chains. Each entry is one CDR3 protein sequence, shown with its most common DNA and genes. The sample data list a few hundred thousand distinct CDR3 sequences, and roughly 8.2% of these were observed just once. Of the sample, approximately 9.1% is held by the ten largest clones. These TCRs are of unknown antigen specificity. The treatment or condition label, read with the paper, signifies: allogeneic hematopoietic cell transplantation with graft depleted of TCRalphabeta T cells and CD19 B cells.

The investigation overall reported the following: Over the following months the frequencies of hyperexpanded clones went down, and after one year T-cell counts and TCRbeta diversity were mostly credited to newly produced T cells.

Sequencing used peripheral blood, obtained 360 days after TCRalphabeta/CD19-depleted stem cell transplant. These receptors were collected from a female patient aged 2-15 years who had a stem cell transplant for Fanconi anemia, so the T cells may come from the graft donor.

V usage is TRBV7-8 and J usage is TRBJ2-3; 16 positions agree with TRBD2. The CDR3 extends over 16 amino acids. V dropped 7 bases and J dropped 6; count of bases not matched to a gene: 7. CDR1 and CDR2 from the germline V gene are SGHVS and FQNEAQ. CDR3 sequence (DNA): TGTGCCAGCAACCCGGGACTAGCGGGGGGGCCCGATACGCAGTATTTT. This gives the protein CASNPGLAGGPDTQYF.

This clonotype was counted only a few times. The gene calls are TRBV2 and TRBJ1-1; D may be TRBD1 (6 bases). Germline V gene lookup returns CDR1 SNHLY and CDR2 FYNNEI. The V end was cut by 4 bases, the J end by 0 bases, with 12 bases between. The CDR3 contains 15 residues. The CDR3 nucleotides are TGTGCCAGCAGTGCCATGGGGGCATTGAACACTGAAGCTTTCTTT. It translates to CASSAMGALNTEAFF.